The text below deals with one TCR beta chain. A Seattle source enrolled patients during active infection and followed them longitudinally. Germline V gene sequence: CDR1 ENHRY, CDR2 SYGVKD. The CDR3 contains 13 residues. Deletions cut 11 bases from V and 2 bases from J, with 15 bases between. The sample originates from a study of blood T cell repertoires in COVID-19. About the research overall: The origin of the acute and convalescent COVID-19 samples was the United States, Italy and Spain.

Per the authors' pipeline: Amplification from reference gene primers served as the basis for estimated nucleated cell counts. Some clones are missing from TCRdb's copy, which holds only in-frame ones; the method was immunoSEQ multiplex PCR. The V and J calls and clone size are taken from that table; D and trimming were inferred from the DNA. The sample lists over 250,000 clones; about 90% were seen once. This sequence joins TRBV10-3 and TRBJ2-5; a weak D match, TRBD1 (6 bases). This TCR came from a woman between 65 and 79 years old with COVID-19, enrolled during active disease. The sample comprised peripheral blood. CDR3: CAARRGQQETQYF. For the CDR3, the DNA is TGTGCCGCCCGCCGAGGACAGCAAGAGACCCAGTACTTC.